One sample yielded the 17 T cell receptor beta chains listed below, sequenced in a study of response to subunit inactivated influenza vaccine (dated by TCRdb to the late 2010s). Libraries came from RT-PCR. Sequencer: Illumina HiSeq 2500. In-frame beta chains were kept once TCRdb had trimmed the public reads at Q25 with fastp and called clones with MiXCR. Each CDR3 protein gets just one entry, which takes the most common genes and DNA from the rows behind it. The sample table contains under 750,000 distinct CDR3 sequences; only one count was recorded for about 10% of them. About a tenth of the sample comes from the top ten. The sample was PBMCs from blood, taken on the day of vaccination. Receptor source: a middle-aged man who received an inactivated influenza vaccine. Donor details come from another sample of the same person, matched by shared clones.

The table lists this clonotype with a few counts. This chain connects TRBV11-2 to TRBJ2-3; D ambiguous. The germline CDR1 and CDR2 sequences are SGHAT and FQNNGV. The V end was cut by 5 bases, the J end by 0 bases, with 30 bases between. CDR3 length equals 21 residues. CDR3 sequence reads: CASSPRLFVYSRGDSTDTQYF. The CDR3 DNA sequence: TGTGCCAGCAGCCCCCGTTTGTTTGTGTATTCCCGTGGGGATAGCACAGATACGCAGTATTTT.

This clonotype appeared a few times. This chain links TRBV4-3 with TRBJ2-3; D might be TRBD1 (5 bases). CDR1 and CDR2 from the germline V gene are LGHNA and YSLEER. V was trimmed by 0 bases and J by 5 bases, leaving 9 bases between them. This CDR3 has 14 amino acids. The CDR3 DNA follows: TGCGCCAGCAGCCAAGAATTTAGGGGAGATACGCAGTATTTT. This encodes CASSQEFRGDTQYF.

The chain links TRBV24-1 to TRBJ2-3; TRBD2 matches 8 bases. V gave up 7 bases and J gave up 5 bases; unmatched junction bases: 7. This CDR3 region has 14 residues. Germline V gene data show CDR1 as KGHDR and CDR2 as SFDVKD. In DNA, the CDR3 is TGTGCCACCAGGAAGGCGGGAGGAGGAGATACGCAGTATTTT. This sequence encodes CATRKAGGGDTQYF.

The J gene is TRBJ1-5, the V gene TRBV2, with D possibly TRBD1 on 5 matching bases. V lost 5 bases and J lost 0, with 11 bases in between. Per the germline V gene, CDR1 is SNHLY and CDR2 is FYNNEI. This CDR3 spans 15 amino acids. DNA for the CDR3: TGTGCCAGCAGTCTTGGGGCACATAGCAATCAGCCCCAGCATTTT. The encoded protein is CASSLGAHSNQPQHF.

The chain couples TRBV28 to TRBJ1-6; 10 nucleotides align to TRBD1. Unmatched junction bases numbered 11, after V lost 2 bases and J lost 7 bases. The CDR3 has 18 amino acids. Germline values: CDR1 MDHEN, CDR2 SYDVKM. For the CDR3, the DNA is TGTGCCAGCAGTTTAGGAGCGACAGGGGGCCCTTGGAATTCACCCCTCCACTTT. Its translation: CASSLGATGGPWNSPLHF. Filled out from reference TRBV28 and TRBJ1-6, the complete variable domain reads DVKVTQSSRYLVKRTGEKVFLECVQDMDHENMFWYRQDPGLGLRLIYFSYDVKMKEKGDIPEGYSVSREKKERFSLILESASTNQTSMYLCASSLGATGGPWNSPLHFGNGTRLTVT.

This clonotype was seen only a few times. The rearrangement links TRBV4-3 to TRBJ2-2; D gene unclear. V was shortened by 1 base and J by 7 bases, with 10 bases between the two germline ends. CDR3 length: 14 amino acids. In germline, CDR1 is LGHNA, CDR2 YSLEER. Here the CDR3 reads CASSQVLAIGELFF. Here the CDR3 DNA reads TGCGCCAGCAGCCAAGTTCTTGCGATCGGGGAGCTGTTTTTT.

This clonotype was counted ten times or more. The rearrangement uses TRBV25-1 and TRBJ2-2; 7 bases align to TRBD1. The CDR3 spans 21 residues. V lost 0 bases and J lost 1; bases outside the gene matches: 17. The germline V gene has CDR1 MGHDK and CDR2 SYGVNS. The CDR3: CASSEYSAGGSNLLNTGELFF. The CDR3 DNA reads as TGTGCCAGCAGTGAATACTCCGCAGGGGGATCAAACCTGCTGAACACCGGGGAGCTGTTTTTT.

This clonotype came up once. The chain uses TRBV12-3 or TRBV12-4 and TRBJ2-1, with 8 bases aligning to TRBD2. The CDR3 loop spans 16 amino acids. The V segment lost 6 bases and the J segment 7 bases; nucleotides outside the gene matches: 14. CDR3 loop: CASRRTGGRNQNEQFF. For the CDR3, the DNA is TGTGCCAGCAGACGAACGGGGGGGCGGAATCAAAATGAGCAGTTCTTC.

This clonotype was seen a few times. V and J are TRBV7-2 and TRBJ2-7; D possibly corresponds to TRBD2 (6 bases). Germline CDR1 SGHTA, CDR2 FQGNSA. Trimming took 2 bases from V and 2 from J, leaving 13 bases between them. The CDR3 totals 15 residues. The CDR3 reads CASSLMAGPTYEQYF. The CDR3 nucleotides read TGTGCCAGCAGCTTAATGGCGGGACCCACCTACGAGCAGTACTTC.

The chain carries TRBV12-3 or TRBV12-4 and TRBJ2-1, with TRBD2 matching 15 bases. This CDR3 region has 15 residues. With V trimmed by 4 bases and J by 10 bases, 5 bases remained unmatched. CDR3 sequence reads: CASSSTGLAGGEQFF. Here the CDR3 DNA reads TGTGCCAGCAGTTCAACGGGACTAGCGGGAGGAGAGCAGTTCTTC.

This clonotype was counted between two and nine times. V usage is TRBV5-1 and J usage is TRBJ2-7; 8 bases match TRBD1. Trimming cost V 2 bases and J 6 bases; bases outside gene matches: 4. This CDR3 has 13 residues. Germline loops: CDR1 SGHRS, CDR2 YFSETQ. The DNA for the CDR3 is TGCGCCAGCAGCTTACAGGACAGGGTCGAGCAGTACTTC. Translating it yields CASSLQDRVEQYF.

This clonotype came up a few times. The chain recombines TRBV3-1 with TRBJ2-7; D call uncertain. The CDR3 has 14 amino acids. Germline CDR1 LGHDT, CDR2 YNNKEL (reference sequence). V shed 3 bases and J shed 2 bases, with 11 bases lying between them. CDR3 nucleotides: TGTGCCAGCAGCCAGAGCTGGGCTCCCTACGAGCAGTACTTC. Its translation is CASSQSWAPYEQYF.

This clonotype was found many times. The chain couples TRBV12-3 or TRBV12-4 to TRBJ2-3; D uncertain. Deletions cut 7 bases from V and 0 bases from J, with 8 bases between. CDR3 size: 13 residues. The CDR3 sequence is CASTRQSTDTQYF. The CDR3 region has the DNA TGTGCCAGCACCCGTCAAAGCACAGATACGCAGTATTTT.

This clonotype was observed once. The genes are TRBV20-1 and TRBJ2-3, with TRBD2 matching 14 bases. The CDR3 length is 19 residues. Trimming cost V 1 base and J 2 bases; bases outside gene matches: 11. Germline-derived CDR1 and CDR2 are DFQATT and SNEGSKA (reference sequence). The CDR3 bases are TGCAGTGCTAGAGTCCGACTAGCGGGGGGGCCTCTGACCACAGATACGCAGTATTTT. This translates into CSARVRLAGGPLTTDTQYF.

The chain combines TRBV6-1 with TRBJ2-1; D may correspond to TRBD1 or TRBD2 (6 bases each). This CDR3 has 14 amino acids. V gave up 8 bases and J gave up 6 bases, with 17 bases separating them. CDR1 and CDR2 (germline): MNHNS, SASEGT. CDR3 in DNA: TGTGCCAGCCGCGTAACGGGGGCCCCCAATGAGCAGTTCTTC. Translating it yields CASRVTGAPNEQFF.

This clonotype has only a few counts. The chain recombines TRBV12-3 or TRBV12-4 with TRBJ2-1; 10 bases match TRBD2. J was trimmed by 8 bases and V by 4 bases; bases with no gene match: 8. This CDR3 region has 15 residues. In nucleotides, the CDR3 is TGTGCCAGCAGTTCAGTAAAGCGGGAGGGGGATGAGCAGTTCTTC. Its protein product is CASSSVKREGDEQFF.

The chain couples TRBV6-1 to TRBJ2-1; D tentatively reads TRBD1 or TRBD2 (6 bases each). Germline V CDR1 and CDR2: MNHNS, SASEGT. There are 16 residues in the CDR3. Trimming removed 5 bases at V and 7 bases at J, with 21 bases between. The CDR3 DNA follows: TGTGCCAGCAGTCGCCGTAACAGGGTGGAGGGGAATGAGCAGTTCTTC. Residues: CASSRRNRVEGNEQFF.